Shown below are 24 T cell receptor beta chains from a single sample sequenced in a study of molecular identifiers for immune sequencing clone quantification. Via MiXCR, TCRdb re-called the PCR reads, giving one row per CDR3 protein. The table records around 480,000 distinct CDR3 sequences, about a quarter of them present only once. Sequencing was carried out using naive CD8+ T cells from blood, with Jurkat cell RNA spiked in. The subset was: FACS-sorted CD8+CD4-CCR7+CD45RA+ naive T cells. These receptors were taken from a human donor in good health. Some libraries in this study had Jurkat cell RNA spiked in.

The chain joins TRBV27 to TRBJ1-5, with D perhaps matching TRBD1 (5 bases). CDR1 is MNHEY, CDR2 SMNVEV, per germline (reference sequence). V lost 5 bases and J lost 2, with 13 bases in between. The CDR3 consists of 15 residues. CDR3 DNA sequence: TGTGCCAGCAGTACCCGACAGTCGGGCAATCAGCCCCAGCATTTT. As protein: CASSTRQSGNQPQHF.

On this clonotype itself: A much larger clone is a single base away; this may be a read error. J is TRBJ2-7 and V is TRBV28, with D perhaps TRBD2 (6 bases). Germline V gene data show CDR1 as MDHEN and CDR2 as SYDVKM. The CDR3 has 13 amino acids. The CDR3 here is CARSFRGFNEQYF. Here the CDR3 DNA reads TGTGCCAGAAGTTTTCGGGGGTTCAACGAGCAGTACTTC.

The chain carries TRBV7-9 and TRBJ2-7, with D perhaps TRBD2 (5 bases). Trimming pared 3 bases from V and 0 bases from J, leaving 9 bases between. The germline CDR1 and CDR2 sequences are SEHNR and FQNEAQ (reference sequence). The CDR3 has 14 residues. The CDR3 nucleotides are TGTGCCAGCAGCTTGGGAGTATACTCCTACGAGCAGTACTTC. Its translation: CASSLGVYSYEQYF.

This clonotype appeared a few times. The chain couples TRBV20-1 to TRBJ2-5, with D unclear. The V end was cut by 3 bases, the J end by 6 bases, with 8 bases between. The CDR3 has 11 amino acids. Germline lookup yields CDR1 DFQATT and CDR2 SNEGSKA (reference sequence). The CDR3 DNA reads TGCAGTGCTAGTCAAGTGAAGACCCAGTACTTC. It translates to CSASQVKTQYF.

This clonotype came up a few times. The V gene is TRBV20-1, the J gene TRBJ1-5; D is uncertain. V lost 3 bases and J 4 bases, leaving 13 bases between the germline ends. The CDR3 is made up of 14 amino acids. The germline gives CDR1 DFQATT, CDR2 SNEGSKA (reference sequence). The CDR3: CSASPAGHNQPQHF. The CDR3 DNA is TGCAGTGCTAGCCCGGCGGGTCATAATCAGCCCCAGCATTTT.

This clonotype was seen only a few times. The rearrangement uses TRBV13 and TRBJ2-1; TRBD1 agrees at 11 bases. The CDR3 runs to 14 residues. Germline V CDR1 and CDR2: PRHDT, FYEKMQ (reference sequence). Trimming cost V 3 bases and J 9 bases; bases outside gene matches: 4. The CDR3 region has the DNA TGTGCCAGCAGCTTCGGGACAGGGGGGAGTGAGCAGTTCTTC. The encoded protein is CASSFGTGGSEQFF.

The chain joins TRBV4-3 to TRBJ1-6, with D possibly TRBD1 on 6 matching bases. CDR1 is LGHNA, CDR2 YSLEER, per germline. Trimming took 2 bases from V and 6 from J, leaving 8 bases between them. The CDR3 contains 14 residues. The CDR3 bases are TGCGCCAGCAGCCAACAGGGGTCTAATTCACCCCTCCACTTT. Protein product: CASSQQGSNSPLHF.

V and J are TRBV20-1 and TRBJ2-5; TRBD2 matches at 7 bases. The CDR3 runs 14 residues. CDR1 and CDR2 from the germline V gene are DFQATT and SNEGSKA (reference sequence). With 3 bases clipped from V and 1 base from J, the junction kept 5 bases outside the gene matches. The chain's CDR3 is CSASFGLGQETQYF. CDR3 sequence (DNA): TGCAGTGCTAGCTTTGGACTAGGCCAAGAGACCCAGTACTTC.

The rearrangement uses TRBV27 and TRBJ2-1, with a tentative D call TRBD2 (6 bases). This CDR3 contains 15 residues. Germline-derived CDR1 and CDR2 are MNHEY and SMNVEV (reference sequence). Trimming took off 2 bases at V and 6 bases at J, with 14 bases between the two ends. The CDR3 bases are TGTGCCAGCAGTTTAGTGGGAGGCGCGGGCAATGAGCAGTTCTTC. Translating it yields CASSLVGGAGNEQFF.

On this clonotype: Being one base from a much bigger clone, this may be a read error. J is TRBJ2-3 and V is TRBV12-3 or TRBV12-4, with 11 bases identical to TRBD2. The CDR3 is 15 residues long. The ends lost 6 bases at V and 8 bases at J; junction bases unmatched: 10. This CDR3 reads CASRRLAGGEGTQYF. CDR3 nucleotide sequence: TGTGCCAGCAGGCGTCTAGCGGGAGGTGAGGGTACGCAGTATTTT.

This clonotype has a count of ten or more. The chain recombines TRBV5-4 with TRBJ2-7, with 9 bases fitting TRBD2. The CDR3 has 14 residues. V lost 5 bases and J lost 5; bases outside the gene matches: 8. In germline, CDR1 is SGHNT, CDR2 YYREEE (reference sequence). CDR3 in amino acids: CASSFGTSRHEQYF. CDR3 DNA sequence: TGTGCCAGCAGTTTCGGGACTAGCCGCCACGAGCAGTACTTC.

This clonotype was found many times. The chain combines TRBV29-1 with TRBJ1-1, with D possibly matching TRBD1 (6 bases). V gave up 3 bases and J gave up 4 bases, with 18 bases separating them. Per germline, CDR1 SQVTM and CDR2 ANQGSEA. The CDR3 covers 15 residues. CDR3 protein: CSVDPSMGGGTEAFF. The CDR3 nucleotides read TGCAGCGTTGACCCCAGCATGGGGGGCGGCACTGAAGCTTTCTTT.

Details on this clonotype: This sequence may be a read error, since a much larger clone differs from it by one base. The chain is built from TRBV28 and TRBJ2-7, with 7 bases matching TRBD1. The CDR3 has 15 residues. Germline CDR1 reads MDHEN; CDR2 reads SYDVKM. The CDR3 sequence is CASSRRQGASYERYF. The CDR3 DNA follows: TGTGCCAGCAGTCGCCGACAGGGCGCCTCCTACGAGCGGTACTTC.

This clonotype was seen repeatedly, ten times or more. V usage is TRBV6-6 and J usage is TRBJ2-7, with D uncertain. This CDR3 has 12 residues. The V end was cut by 2 bases, the J end by 6 bases, with 8 bases between. Germline CDR1 reads MNHNY; CDR2 reads SVGAGI (reference sequence). The CDR3 nucleotides are TGTGCCAGCAGTTACATTCTAGGCGAGCAGTACTTC. Encoded protein: CASSYILGEQYF.

The chain is built from TRBV12-5 and TRBJ2-3; D gene ambiguous. The CDR3 is made up of 15 amino acids. Germline V gives CDR1 LGHNT, CDR2 FRNRAP. Between the trimmed V and J ends, which lost 2 bases and 4 bases, there was a span of 13 bases. In nucleotides, the CDR3 is TGTGCTAGTGGTTTGAGCACGGAAACCGCAGATACGCAGTATTTT. Its protein product is CASGLSTETADTQYF.

A word on this clonotype: This may arise from a read error, as a much more abundant clone is one base away. The chain links TRBV4-3 to TRBJ1-2; 12 bases are shared with TRBD1. The CDR3 is 14 amino acids. Germline CDR1 reads LGHNA; CDR2 reads YSLEER. CDR3 loop: CTSSQGQGAGGYTF. The CDR3 region has the DNA TGCACCAGCAGCCAGGGACAGGGGGCGGGTGGCTACACCTTC.

In this sample, this clonotype turned up a few times. Because it lacks the conserved phenylalanine or tryptophan at the end, this CDR3 is likely a read error. The chain employs TRBV2 and TRBJ2-5; a weak D match, TRBD1 (5 bases). CDR3 length: 13 amino acids. The germline CDR1 and CDR2 sequences are SNHLY and FYNNEI. V lost 8 bases and J lost 2, with 12 bases in between. The CDR3 DNA reads as TGTGCCAGCGAGACAGTTCTACAAGAGACCCAGTACCTC. It is translated as CASETVLQETQYL.

This clonotype showed up just once. It may be a read error: a sequence one base away is much more abundant. The rearrangement joins TRBV20-1 to TRBJ2-7, with D possibly being TRBD2 (5 bases). V was pared by 2 bases and J by 5 bases, with 19 bases between. The germline V gene has CDR1 DFQATT and CDR2 SNEGSKA (reference sequence). CDR3 length: 15 residues. The CDR3 DNA sequence: TGCAGTGCTAGAATGGTGGTAGCGCCATCCAACGAGCAGTACTTC. Protein product: CSARMVVAPSNEQYF.

The chain recombines TRBV6-2 or TRBV6-3 with TRBJ2-7; TRBD2 agrees at 7 bases. The V segment lost 8 bases and the J segment 7 bases; nucleotides outside the gene matches: 23. This CDR3 region has 17 residues. From germline, CDR1 is MNHEY and CDR2 SVGEGT. DNA for the CDR3: TGTGCCAGCTGTCTCCCGCTCACCTGGGGCGGCGGGGGTGAGCAGTACTTC. The encoded protein is CASCLPLTWGGGGEQYF.

This clonotype has only a few counts. The rearrangement links TRBV13 to TRBJ2-5; 10 nucleotides agree with TRBD1. Germline lookup yields CDR1 PRHDT and CDR2 FYEKMQ (reference sequence). The CDR3 loop spans 17 amino acids. V was pared by 4 bases and J by 4 bases, with 12 bases of the junction left unmatched. CDR3 protein: CASSSKFGTGVRETQYF. DNA for the CDR3: TGTGCCAGCAGCTCCAAATTCGGGACAGGGGTACGAGAGACCCAGTACTTC.

This clonotype was seen a few times. This chain links TRBV7-9 with TRBJ1-4, with D perhaps TRBD1 (5 bases). The CDR3 spans 13 residues. Trimming pared 5 bases from V and 7 bases from J, leaving 11 bases between. Per the germline V gene, CDR1 is SEHNR and CDR2 is FQNEAQ (reference sequence). In nucleotides, the CDR3 is TGTGCCAGCAGCCCCCCGGGGCGTGAAAAACTGTTTTTT. As protein: CASSPPGREKLFF.

This clonotype was seen at least ten times. The genes are TRBV6-6 and TRBJ2-3; TRBD1 might be the D (7 bases). Germline V lookup: CDR1 MNHNY, CDR2 SVGAGI (reference sequence). Trimming stripped 1 base from V and 0 bases from J, with 11 bases between. This CDR3 has 16 amino acids. For the CDR3, the DNA is TGTGCCAGCAGTTACTTACAGGGGACTAGCACAGATACGCAGTATTTT. Encoded protein: CASSYLQGTSTDTQYF.

This clonotype was counted a few times. The V gene is TRBV12-3 or TRBV12-4, the J gene TRBJ1-1; no clear D gene. With 6 bases removed from V and 11 bases from J, the gap between germline ends came to 19 bases. The CDR3 contains 13 residues. CDR3 amino acids: CASSPAPSGVAFF. The CDR3 DNA sequence: TGTGCCAGCAGCCCGGCCCCATCTGGAGTGGCTTTCTTT.

V is TRBV13 and J is TRBJ2-3; 8 nucleotides match TRBD2. This CDR3 comprises 16 residues. CDR1 and CDR2 from the germline V gene are PRHDT and FYEKMQ (reference sequence). V gave up 5 bases and J gave up 2 bases; unmatched junction bases: 9. CDR3 nucleotides: TGTGCCAGCAGCCCCCCGGGACTAGTTGTCACAGATACGCAGTATTTT. This codes for CASSPPGLVVTDTQYF.